This paragraph covers one TCR beta chain sequence. Its antigen remains unknown. The length of the CDR3 is 15 residues. Trimming removed 0 bases from V and 4 bases from J, with 11 bases in between. The germline V gene encodes CDR1 SGHKS and CDR2 YYEKEE (reference sequence). This specimen comes from a study of beta chain features in type 1 diabetes. On the study more broadly: Healthy donors and patients had similar age, gender and cell yields.

General study points: Relative to healthy donors, patients appeared to have naive, central memory and Treg TCRB repertoires that were more similar. Equally in patients and controls, shorter templates might have been favored by PCR.

Isolation of CD4+ naive, central memory, regulatory and stem cell-like memory cells was achieved by sorting via CD45RO/CCR7/CD25/CD127/CD95/CD27. The entirety of the isolated RNA underwent reverse transcription, so expressed TCRB transcripts were sequenced. Sequencing used immunoSEQ multiplex PCR; TCRdb keeps in-frame clones, though not all of them. The table shows 150,000 to 170,000 clones, with roughly 8% occurring only once. The TCR was taken from a man aged 18 to 30 in good health. The sample comprised central memory CD4+ T cells from blood. This chain links TRBV5-5 with TRBJ1-5; D is undetermined. CDR3 region: CASSLAGEGNQPQHF. The CDR3 DNA reads as TGTGCCAGCAGCTTGGCCGGGGAGGGAAATCAGCCCCAGCATTTT. The complete variable domain, with remaining parts taken from reference TRBV5-5 and TRBJ1-5, reads DAGVTQSPTHLIKTRGQQVTLRCSPISGHKSVSWYQQVLGQGPQFIFQYYEKEERGRGNFPDRFSARQFPNYSSELNVNALLLGDSALYLCASSLAGEGNQPQHFGDGTRLSIL.